This TCR beta chain derives from a study of T cell repertoires in cytomegalovirus infection. Study-wide context: Recently identified HLA-C-restricted CMV epitopes and well-studied HLA-B-restricted CMV epitopes were used by the study. It was the public TCR beta signatures that indicated both CMV infection and matching HLA type.

In TCRdb, the reads were re-called with MiXCR into one record per CDR3 protein. Among 340,000 or so distinct CDR3 sequences listed, roughly 25% were seen once. V was cut by 3 bases and J by 1 base, with 10 bases left in between. This CDR3 has 15 residues. Germline V lookup: CDR1 MGHRA, CDR2 YSYEKL. Study conclusions and caveats: Cumulative public TCR beta family frequency identified carriers of CMV plus the relevant HLA. CMV-specific HLA-C-restricted TCR beta clonotypes dominated the ex vivo response.

This clonotype was counted a few times. Its specificity is not known. This specimen was cultured PBMCs, taken from culture after CMV antigen stimulation. The rearrangement joins TRBV4-1 to TRBJ1-5, with D unresolved. This receptor was taken from a human donor in good health (CMV status not recorded). Some clones in this sample may be carry-over from other donors' samples. CDR3 bases: TGCGCCAGCAGCCAGGATCAAAGCAGCAATCAGCCCCAGCATTTT. Translating it yields CASSQDQSSNQPQHF.